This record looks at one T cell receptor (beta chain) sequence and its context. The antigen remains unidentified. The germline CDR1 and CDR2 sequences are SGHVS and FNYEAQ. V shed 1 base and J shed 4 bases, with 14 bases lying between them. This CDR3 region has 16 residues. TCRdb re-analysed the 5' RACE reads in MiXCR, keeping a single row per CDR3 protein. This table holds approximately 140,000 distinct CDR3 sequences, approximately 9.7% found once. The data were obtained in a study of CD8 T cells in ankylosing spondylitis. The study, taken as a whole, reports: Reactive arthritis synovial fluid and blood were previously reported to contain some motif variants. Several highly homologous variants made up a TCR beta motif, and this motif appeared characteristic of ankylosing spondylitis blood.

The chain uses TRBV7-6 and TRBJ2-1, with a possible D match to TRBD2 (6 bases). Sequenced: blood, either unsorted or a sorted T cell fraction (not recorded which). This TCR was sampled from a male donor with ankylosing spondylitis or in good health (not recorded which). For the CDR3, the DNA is TGTGCCAGCAGCTTAGGGGGGGACCCCACTTACAATGAGCAGTTCTTC. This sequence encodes CASSLGGDPTYNEQFF.